This T cell receptor beta chain came from a study of identical twins. The V end lost 3 bases, the J end lost 4 bases, and 12 bases lay between the germline ends. CDR3 length: 14 amino acids. Germline V gives CDR1 SNHLY, CDR2 FYNNEI. TCRdb re-called the 5' RACE reads with MiXCR, one entry per CDR3 protein. The table lists more than 1.5 million distinct CDR3 sequences, less than 40% of them singletons. The receptor was derived from a newborn girl in good health. Sample: cord blood. The chain combines TRBV2 with TRBJ1-2; D unclear. The CDR3 region has the DNA TGTGCCAGCAGTGATTCCGGGAACTTCTATGGCTACACCTTC. Its protein product is CASSDSGNFYGYTF.